Listed here are 30 T cell receptor beta chains from one sample, sequenced in a study of cytomegalovirus exposure and HLA in healthy donors. In the PCR, 60 Vbeta and 13 Jbeta primers were used. TCRdb's copy holds only in-frame clones and misses some; the assay was immunoSEQ multiplex PCR. The sample lists approximately 100,000 clones, 70% seen once, with approximately 10% in the top ten. Sequenced material: PBMCs. These receptors were taken from a man aged 35 to 55 in good health and CMV-seropositive.

This chain joins TRBV4-1 and TRBJ2-4; 9 nucleotides line up with TRBD2. The CDR3 extends over 15 amino acids. Trimming removed 5 bases from V and 8 bases from J; junction bases left unmatched: 10. Germline CDR1 reads MGHRA; CDR2 reads YSYEKL. CDR3 protein: CASSASGAPGDIQYF. CDR3 coding DNA: TGCGCCAGCAGCGCTAGCGGGGCGCCTGGGGACATTCAGTACTTC.

The gene calls are TRBV10-1 and TRBJ1-1, with D uncertain. Germline V gene data show CDR1 as WNHNN and CDR2 as SYGVQD (reference sequence). The CDR3 loop spans 14 amino acids. Trimming removed 0 bases at V and 7 bases at J, with 12 bases between. The CDR3 reads CASSESRVTHEAFF. The CDR3 bases are TGCGCCAGCAGTGAGTCGAGGGTCACCCATGAAGCTTTCTTT.

This clone was observed once. The V call is TRBV9, the J call TRBJ1-2, with a possible D match to TRBD1 (6 bases). This CDR3 comprises 13 residues. Germline CDR1 reads SGDLS; CDR2 reads YYNGEE. With 0 bases removed from V and 9 bases from J, the gap between germline ends came to 12 bases. CDR3 sequence reads: CASSVESGQRYTF. CDR3 coding DNA: TGTGCCAGCAGCGTAGAGTCCGGACAGCGCTACACCTTC.

Only a few counts were recorded for this clone. The J gene is TRBJ2-1, the V gene TRBV4-1; TRBD2 matches at 10 bases. After removal of 4 bases from V and 6 bases from J, the junction contained 6 bases not matched to a gene. The CDR3 spans 15 residues. CDR1 is MGHRA, CDR2 YSYEKL, per germline. The CDR3 DNA sequence: TGCGCCAGCAGCCCCCCTAGCGGGAGCGCCAATGAGCAGTTCTTC. Amino acids: CASSPPSGSANEQFF.

The chain is built from TRBV28 and TRBJ1-4, with D maybe TRBD1 (6 bases). V dropped 5 bases and J dropped 5 bases, with 27 bases sitting between them. Looked up from germline, CDR1 is MDHEN and CDR2 is SYDVKM. The CDR3 is 19 residues long. CDR3 sequence reads: CASSRRGGSSWRLNEKLFF. Here the CDR3 DNA reads TGTGCCAGCAGTCGTAGGGGGGGTTCAAGTTGGAGGCTGAATGAAAAACTGTTTTTT.

The chain uses TRBV30 and TRBJ2-3; the match to TRBD2 covers 9 bases. The V gene end was trimmed by 3 bases and the J gene end by 7 bases; junction bases not matched to a gene: 17. CDR1 GTSNPN and CDR2 SVGIG come from the germline V gene (reference sequence). This CDR3 is 17 amino acids long. CDR3 nucleotide sequence: TGTGCCTGGAGGGATACGGGACTAGCTGCAATCACGAATACGCAGTATTTT. This translates into CAWRDTGLAAITNTQYF.

The chain combines TRBV5-1 with TRBJ2-2; perhaps TRBD1 as D (5 bases). Germline assignment: CDR1 SGHRS and CDR2 YFSETQ. This CDR3 contains 16 residues. Trimming stripped 0 bases from V and 4 bases from J, with 13 bases between. CDR3 in amino acids: CASSLAGPRGTGELFF. In DNA, the CDR3 is TGCGCCAGCAGCTTGGCAGGGCCTCGAGGCACCGGGGAGCTGTTTTTT.

This sequence joins TRBV25-1 and TRBJ1-1; D is unclear. Germline-derived CDR1 and CDR2 are MGHDK and SYGVNS. The CDR3 runs 14 residues. Trimming shortened V by 1 base and J by 4 bases, and 10 bases separated the two germline ends. The DNA of the CDR3 is TGTGCCAGCAGTGAATTTGGGGAGGGCACTGAAGCTTTCTTT. It is translated as CASSEFGEGTEAFF.

The chain recombines TRBV6-1 with TRBJ1-2; TRBD1 is a possible D gene (6 bases). Germline-derived CDR1 and CDR2 are MNHNS and SASEGT. The CDR3 is 10 amino acids. The V and J ends lost 6 bases and 10 bases respectively, with 9 bases between them. In nucleotides, the CDR3 is TGTGCCAGCAGGGACAGCTACTACACCTTC. It translates to CASRDSYYTF.

This clone was seen a handful of times. The rearrangement uses TRBV6-1 and TRBJ2-5; 8 nucleotides agree with TRBD1. This CDR3 is 13 amino acids long. Germline lookup yields CDR1 MNHNS and CDR2 SASEGT. V lost 7 bases and J lost 5; bases outside the gene matches: 6. The CDR3 sequence is CASIRQGKETQYF. DNA for the CDR3: TGTGCCAGCATCCGACAGGGGAAGGAGACCCAGTACTTC.

The chain combines TRBV15 with TRBJ1-5, with D unresolved. CDR1 is LNHNV and CDR2 is YYDKDF in the germline V gene (reference sequence). CDR3 length: 14 amino acids. The V gene lost 1 base and the J gene lost 7 bases, with 11 bases spanning the gap. The CDR3 loop reads CATSRGHGGQPQHF. CDR3 nucleotides: TGTGCCACCAGCAGAGGTCACGGCGGGCAGCCCCAGCATTTT.

The chain has TRBV29-1 and TRBJ1-2; TRBD1 matches 8 bases. V was pared by 6 bases and J by 2 bases, with 5 bases of the junction left unmatched. The germline CDR1 and CDR2 sequences are SQVTM and ANQGSEA. CDR3 length equals 13 residues. The CDR3, as DNA: TGCAGCGTGCACAGGGGGTTAAACTATGGCTACACCTTC. Protein product: CSVHRGLNYGYTF.

The chain is built from TRBV6-1 and TRBJ1-5; D unresolved. There are 17 residues in the CDR3. Germline V gives CDR1 MNHNS, CDR2 SASEGT. The germline V and J ends were trimmed by 2 bases and 4 bases, with 18 bases remaining between them. The CDR3 spells CASSEHPGSLRNQPQHF. The DNA of the CDR3 is TGTGCCAGCAGTGAACATCCCGGGTCCCTGAGGAATCAGCCCCAGCATTTT.

This chain connects TRBV7-9 to TRBJ2-3; D is uncertain. The CDR3 runs to 15 residues. Trimming left V 3 bases short and J 3 bases short, with 13 bases between. Germline CDR1 is SEHNR and CDR2 is FQNEAQ (reference sequence). CDR3 residues: CASSLIGATTDTQYF. The CDR3 DNA reads as TGTGCCAGCAGCTTGATTGGAGCCACTACAGATACGCAGTATTTT.

This rearrangement joins TRBV7-2 to TRBJ1-1; 7 nucleotides align to TRBD1. V dropped 0 bases and J dropped 14; count of bases not matched to a gene: 9. CDR1 and CDR2 (germline): SGHTA, FQGNSA. The CDR3 extends over 13 amino acids. This CDR3 reads CASSLAGQLAVFF. CDR3 DNA sequence: TGTGCCAGCAGCTTAGCGGGACAGCTCGCCGTCTTCTTT.

This clone was recorded a few times. The chain employs TRBV23-1 and TRBJ1-5; D remains ambiguous. TRBV23-1 is annotated as an ORF whose role is uncertain. This CDR3 comprises 14 residues. Trimming cost V 7 bases and J 0 bases, with 10 bases left between them. CDR3 residues: CASIRRFSNQPQHF. The CDR3 coding sequence is TGCGCCAGCATTAGGCGGTTTAGCAATCAGCCCCAGCATTTT.

This clone has only a few counts. V gene TRBV15 combines with J gene TRBJ2-5; D is unresolved. CDR1 is LNHNV, CDR2 YYDKDF, per germline (reference sequence). The CDR3 is 14 amino acids. V was cut by 0 bases and J by 3 bases, with 8 bases left in between. The CDR3 is CATSRDTEKETQYF. The CDR3, as DNA: TGTGCCACCAGCAGAGATACGGAGAAAGAGACCCAGTACTTC.

CDR3 region: CASSPPGGGYTF. The CDR3 DNA sequence: TGTGCCAGCAGCCCTCCGGGGGGGGGCTACACCTTC. V gene TRBV7-9 combines with J gene TRBJ1-2, with D maybe TRBD1 (5 bases). V was cut by 5 bases and J by 8 bases, with 12 bases left in between. The V gene's germline CDR1 is SEHNR and CDR2 FQNEAQ (reference sequence). The CDR3 consists of 12 residues.

The chain combines TRBV11-2 with TRBJ1-1; D unclear. Trimming shortened V by 5 bases and J by 1 base, and 8 bases separated the two germline ends. In germline, CDR1 is SGHAT, CDR2 FQNNGV. The CDR3 extends over 13 amino acids. The chain's CDR3 is CASSERGNTEAFF. Here the CDR3 DNA reads TGTGCCAGCAGCGAACGGGGGAACACTGAAGCTTTCTTT.

V gene TRBV19 combines with J gene TRBJ2-3, with TRBD2 as a possible D gene (5 bases). Germline CDR1 and CDR2: LNHDA and SQIVND (reference sequence). The CDR3 covers 15 residues. The V end lost 4 bases, the J end lost 2 bases, and 13 bases lay between the germline ends. The CDR3 sequence is CASSNIDGVTDTQYF. CDR3 DNA: TGTGCCAGTAGTAACATCGACGGGGTCACAGATACGCAGTATTTT.

The chain recombines TRBV14 with TRBJ2-2; 7 nucleotides agree with TRBD1. Germline CDR1 SGHDN, CDR2 FVKESK. The CDR3 covers 15 residues. Trimming cost V 0 bases and J 7 bases; bases outside gene matches: 5. The CDR3: CASSQETGVSGELFF. CDR3 nucleotide sequence: TGTGCCAGCAGCCAAGAAACAGGGGTGAGCGGGGAGCTGTTTTTT.

This clone has just a few counts. The V call is TRBV6-5, the J call TRBJ1-2; 9 positions agree with TRBD1. The germline gives CDR1 MNHEY, CDR2 SVGAGI. CDR3 length: 14 residues. Germline trimming cut 4 bases from V and 2 bases from J; bases unmatched to any gene: 2. CDR3 in amino acids: CASSWGTGNYGYTF. DNA for the CDR3: TGTGCCAGCAGTTGGGGGACAGGGAACTATGGCTACACCTTC.

This chain links TRBV7-9 with TRBJ1-1; 9 bases match TRBD1. V dropped 5 bases and J dropped 0; count of bases not matched to a gene: 10. This CDR3 contains 17 residues. The germline CDR1 and CDR2 sequences are SEHNR and FQNEAQ (reference sequence). The CDR3 here is CASSPRTGDVLNTEAFF. Here the CDR3 DNA reads TGTGCCAGCAGCCCACGGACAGGGGACGTTTTGAACACTGAAGCTTTCTTT.

The gene calls are TRBV6-5 and TRBJ1-1, with D uncertain. The CDR3 is made up of 14 amino acids. Germline V gene lookup returns CDR1 MNHEY and CDR2 SVGAGI. Trimming cost V 2 bases and J 0 bases, with 7 bases left between them. CDR3 bases: TGTGCCAGCAGTTACGGAGGAATGAACACTGAAGCTTTCTTT. Amino acid sequence: CASSYGGMNTEAFF.

The J gene is TRBJ1-3, the V gene TRBV6-5; TRBD1 might be the D (5 bases). Trimming pared 3 bases from V and 0 bases from J, leaving 6 bases between. The CDR3 has 14 residues. CDR1 and CDR2 (germline): MNHEY, SVGAGI. CDR3 in amino acids: CASSYDSSGNTIYF. DNA for the CDR3: TGTGCCAGCAGTTATGACAGCTCTGGAAACACCATATATTTT.

In the case of this clone: At one boundary the junction diverges from the germline segment, which might be a read error. This rearrangement joins TRBV7-9 to TRBJ2-3; 10 bases map to TRBD1. This CDR3 has 16 residues. CDR1 SEHNR and CDR2 FQNEAQ come from the germline V gene (reference sequence). Here the CDR3 reads CASSPSDRGSTDAQYF. CDR3 sequence (DNA): TGTGCCAGCAGCCCTTCGGACAGGGGGAGCACAGATGCGCAGTATTTT.

V usage is TRBV27 and J usage is TRBJ1-1; a weak D match, TRBD1 (6 bases). V was pared by 7 bases and J by 1 base, with 13 bases between. The CDR3 has 14 amino acids. CDR1 MNHEY and CDR2 SMNVEV come from the germline V gene (reference sequence). The CDR3 nucleotides are TGTGCCAGCACCTTACAAGGGGGGAACACTGAAGCTTTCTTT. Translating it yields CASTLQGGNTEAFF.

V usage is TRBV14 and J usage is TRBJ1-2, with 8 bases fitting TRBD1. This CDR3 region has 15 residues. Trimming at V came to 2 bases and at J to 6 bases, leaving 8 bases not matched to a gene. Germline CDR1 SGHDN, CDR2 FVKESK. The CDR3 sequence: CASSQRMDRVDGYTF. In nucleotides, the CDR3 is TGTGCCAGCAGCCAAAGAATGGACAGGGTGGATGGCTACACCTTC. The full variable domain, its missing parts supplied by reference TRBV14 and TRBJ1-2, is EAGVTQFPSHSVIEKGQTVTLRCDPISGHDNLYWYRRVMGKEIKFLLHFVKESKQDESGMPNNRFLAERTGGTYSTLKVQPAELEDSGVYFCASSQRMDRVDGYTFGSGTRLTVV.

The chain combines TRBV7-9 with TRBJ2-7, with 7 bases matching TRBD2. CDR3 length: 18 amino acids. Germline trimming cut 6 bases from V and 5 bases from J; bases unmatched to any gene: 22. CDR1 is SEHNR, CDR2 FQNEAQ, per germline (reference sequence). CDR3 coding DNA: TGTGCCAGCAGTTCAAAGTCCCGGACTAGTCGGTTCCTCGACGAGCAGTACGTC. Translating gives CASSSKSRTSRFLDEQYV.

CDR3 sequence reads: CASSLRGLGTGDGYTF. DNA for the CDR3: TGTGCCAGCAGCTTACGAGGACTCGGGACAGGCGATGGCTACACCTTC. The chain has TRBV7-8 and TRBJ1-2; 8 positions match TRBD1. V lost 2 bases to trimming and J lost 6 bases; unmatched junction nucleotides: 11. The CDR3 has 16 residues. CDR1 and CDR2 (germline): SGHVS, FQNEAQ.